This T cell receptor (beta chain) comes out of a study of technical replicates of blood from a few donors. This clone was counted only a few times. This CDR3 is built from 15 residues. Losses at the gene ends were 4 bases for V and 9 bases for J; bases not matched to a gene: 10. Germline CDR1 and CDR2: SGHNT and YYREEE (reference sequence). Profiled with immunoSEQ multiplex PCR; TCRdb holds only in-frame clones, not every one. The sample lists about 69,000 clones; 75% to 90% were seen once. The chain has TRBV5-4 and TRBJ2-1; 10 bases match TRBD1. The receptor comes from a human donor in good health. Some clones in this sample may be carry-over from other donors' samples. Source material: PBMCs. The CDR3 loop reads CASSRPGQGMVEQFF. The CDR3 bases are TGTGCCAGCAGCCGACCGGGACAGGGGATGGTTGAGCAGTTCTTC.